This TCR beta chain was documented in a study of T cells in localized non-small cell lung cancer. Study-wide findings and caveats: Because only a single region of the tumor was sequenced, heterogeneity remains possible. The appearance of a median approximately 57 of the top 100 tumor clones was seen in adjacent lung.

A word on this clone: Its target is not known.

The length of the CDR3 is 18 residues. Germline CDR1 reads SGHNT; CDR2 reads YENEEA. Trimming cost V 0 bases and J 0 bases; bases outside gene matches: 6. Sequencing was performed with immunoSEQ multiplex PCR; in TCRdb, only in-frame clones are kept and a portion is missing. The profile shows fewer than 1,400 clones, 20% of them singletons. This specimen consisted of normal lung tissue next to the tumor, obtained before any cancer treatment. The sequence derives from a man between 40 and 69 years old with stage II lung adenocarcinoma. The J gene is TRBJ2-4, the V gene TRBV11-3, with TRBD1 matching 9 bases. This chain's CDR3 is CASSLDGTGSLAKNIQYF. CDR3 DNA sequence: TGTGCCAGCAGCTTAGATGGGACAGGGTCTCTAGCCAAAAACATTCAGTACTTC. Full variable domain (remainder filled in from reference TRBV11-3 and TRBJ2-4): EAGVVQSPRYKIIEKKQPVAFWCNPISGHNTLYWYLQNLGQGPELLIRYENEEAVDDSQLPKDRFSAERLKGVDSTLKIQPAELGDSAVYLCASSLDGTGSLAKNIQYFGAGTRLSVL.